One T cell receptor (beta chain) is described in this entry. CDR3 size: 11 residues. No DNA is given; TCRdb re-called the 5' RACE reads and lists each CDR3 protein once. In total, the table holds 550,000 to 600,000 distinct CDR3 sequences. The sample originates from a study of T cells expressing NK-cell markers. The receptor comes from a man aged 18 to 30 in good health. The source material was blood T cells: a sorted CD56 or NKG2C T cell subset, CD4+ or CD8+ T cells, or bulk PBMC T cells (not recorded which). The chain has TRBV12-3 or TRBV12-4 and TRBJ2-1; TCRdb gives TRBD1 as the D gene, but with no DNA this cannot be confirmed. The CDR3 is CASSGGWQQFF.